The 9 T cell receptor beta chains below were found in one sample sequenced in a study of vaccination effects on CD4 cells after COVID-19 (dated by TCRdb to the early 2020s). No antigens are known for them. Library preparation employed the immunoSEQ multiplex PCR assay. TCRdb's version of the immuneACCESS table is confined to in-frame rearrangements and falls short of the full clone set. An unresolved V gene accounts for under half of the shortfall where checked; the remainder is of unknown origin. This sample gives around 47,000 clones in total; 65% to 70% of them show up just once. Roughly 30% of the sample is held by the ten biggest clonotypes. In the ViraFEST assay, PBMC were stimulated with viral peptide pools, and TCR sequencing was then used to find antigen-specific CD4+ T cell clonotypes based on their expansion. After approximately eleven days of culture, CD4+ T cells were isolated with the EasySep CD4+ T cell isolation kit. PCR-confirmed SARS-CoV-2 infection had occurred in convalescent patients between March and December 2020, before the Alpha, Beta and Delta variants emerged in the United States.

Sequencing used CD4+ T cells from PBMCs cultured with a peptide pool, obtained before COVID-19 vaccination. The receptors come from a human donor who had a prior SARS-CoV-2 infection.

DNA for the CDR3: TGTGCCTGGAGTATCAGCGGGGAAGGGTACCAAGAGACCCAGTACTTC. This sequence encodes CAWSISGEGYQETQYF. This chain uses TRBV30 with TRBJ2-5; 7 bases map to TRBD2. V was pared by 2 bases and J by 0 bases, with 9 bases of the junction left unmatched. The CDR3 runs to 16 residues. Germline V gene data show CDR1 as GTSNPN and CDR2 as SVGIG (reference sequence).

V and J are TRBV5-6 and TRBJ1-2; D unresolved. The CDR3 runs to 12 residues. Germline V gene data show CDR1 as SGHDT and CDR2 as YYEEEE. The ends were cut back, 0 bases at V and 4 bases at J, with 4 bases in the middle. The CDR3 is CASSLEGYGYTF. In nucleotides, the CDR3 is TGTGCCAGCAGCTTGGAGGGCTATGGCTACACCTTC.

This clone appeared a few times. The CDR3 coding sequence is TGTGCCATCAGGCGACAGGGGCGACAGAACACTGAAGCTTTCTTT. This translates into CAIRRQGRQNTEAFF. This chain uses TRBV10-3 with TRBJ1-1; TRBD1 matches at 8 bases. CDR1 and CDR2 (germline): ENHRY, SYGVKD. The CDR3 is 15 residues long. V lost 6 bases to trimming and J lost 1 base; unmatched junction nucleotides: 7.

V usage is TRBV24-1 and J usage is TRBJ1-1; 7 bases align to TRBD1. This CDR3 spans 13 amino acids. V was pared by 8 bases and J by 0 bases, with 2 bases of the junction left unmatched. CDR1 KGHDR and CDR2 SFDVKD come from the germline V gene. CDR3 in amino acids: CATKDRMNTEAFF. The CDR3 nucleotides read TGTGCCACCAAGGACAGGATGAACACTGAAGCTTTCTTT.

In its sample, this clone was seen a few times. The CDR3 region is CASSLSGMGWNEQFF. The DNA for the CDR3 is TGTGCCAGCAGCTTAAGTGGGATGGGATGGAATGAGCAGTTCTTC. The chain employs TRBV7-3 and TRBJ2-1; D not resolved. The CDR3 consists of 15 residues. In germline, CDR1 is SGHTA, CDR2 FQGTGA. V was trimmed by 1 base and J by 7 bases, leaving 14 bases between them.

The chain combines TRBV12-3 or TRBV12-4 with TRBJ2-7, with 8 bases lining up with TRBD2. V was clipped by 10 bases and J by 1 base; unmatched bases: 6. The CDR3 is 13 residues long. CDR3 region: CATSGGISYEQYF. For the CDR3, the DNA is TGTGCCACAAGCGGGGGAATTTCCTACGAGCAGTACTTC.

The chain joins TRBV2 to TRBJ1-6, with TRBD1 matching 7 bases. Looked up from germline, CDR1 is SNHLY and CDR2 is FYNNEI. The ends lost 5 bases at V and 10 bases at J; junction bases unmatched: 5. CDR3 length: 13 amino acids. DNA for the CDR3: TGTGCCAGCAGTCCCACAGGGGACTCACCCCTCCACTTT. Translated, it gives CASSPTGDSPLHF.

This chain links TRBV11-1 with TRBJ1-1, with no clear D. CDR3 length equals 13 residues. Germline values: CDR1 SGHAT, CDR2 FQDESV (reference sequence). V gave up 1 base and J gave up 4 bases, with 7 bases separating them. This chain's CDR3 is CASSLGWTTEAFF. The CDR3 DNA reads as TGTGCCAGCAGCTTAGGTTGGACCACTGAAGCTTTCTTT.

The chain combines TRBV6-1 with TRBJ2-1, with D perhaps matching TRBD2 (7 bases). Germline CDR1 reads MNHNS; CDR2 reads SASEGT. CDR3 size: 14 residues. Trimming took off 7 bases at V and 4 bases at J, with 14 bases between the two ends. The CDR3 coding sequence is TGTGCCAGCATCAAGGGGGGGGTTTACAATGAGCAGTTCTTC. Protein: CASIKGGVYNEQFF.